The rows below give T cell receptor beta chains drawn from one sample of a study of cytotoxic CD8 clonotypes in ibrutinib-treated CLL. Measured with immunoSEQ multiplex PCR; TCRdb has only the in-frame clones, and not every one. The sample records 130,000 or so clones, approximately 75% being singletons. The sequencing here drew on PBMCs, taken after 12 months of ibrutinib treatment. The receptors stem from a human donor with chronic lymphocytic leukemia. The CDR3 runs from the conserved cysteine through the conserved F or W. A D gene is named only where the DNA matches it firmly. Not every row has a clone size; where given, it reads once, few, many or a size class.

- TRBJ2-7 14 - TRBV5-4 TGTGCCAGCAGCCACGGACAGAGCTTCTACGAGCAGTACTTC CASSHGQSFYEQYF
- TRBJ1-2 15 TRBD1 TRBV27 TGTGCCAGCAGTGCCCGGGGAGGGGGCCCACTTGGCTACACCTTC CASSARGGGPLGYTF
- TRBJ2-5 14 - TRBV7-9 TGTGCCAGCAGCTACGGGACACTCCAAGAGACCCAGTACTTC CASSYGTLQETQYF
large TRBJ2-6 12 - TRBV5-1 TGCGCCAGCAGCACTGGGGCCAACGTCCTGACTTTC CASSTGANVLTF
- TRBJ2-2 15 TRBD1 TRBV6-1 TGTGCCAGCAGGTGGACAGGGTCTAACACCGGGGAGCTGTTTTTT CASRWTGSNTGELFF
- TRBJ1-5 15 - TRBV19 TGTGCCAGTAGTATACTTTACTGGCGCAGGGTAGGCCAGCATTTT CASSILYWRRVGQHF
- TRBJ2-7 15 TRBD2 TRBV18 TGTGCCAGCTCACCACCGGGACTAGCGACCTACGAGCAGTACTTC CASSPPGLATYEQYF
- TRBJ1-1 16 - TRBV19 TGTGCTAGTAGGCCCTTGGTCGGCAGGGAAAAAACTGAAGCTTTCTTT CASRPLVGREKTEAFF
- TRBJ2-7 14 TRBD1 TRBV18 TGTGCCAGCTCACCGACAGGGTGGCCCTACGAGCAGTACTTC CASSPTGWPYEQYF
few TRBJ1-1 14 - TRBV27 TGTGCCAGCAGTTTATCGAGGGGGGGCACTGAAGCTTTCTTT CASSLSRGGTEAFF
- TRBJ1-2 14 TRBD1 TRBV2 TGTGCCAGCAGGGACAGGGGAACTAACTATGGCTACACCTTC CASRDRGTNYGYTF
few TRBJ1-2 14 - TRBV18 TGTGCCAGCTCCCGGCGGGAGGATGACTATGGCTACACCTTC CASSRREDDYGYTF
- TRBJ2-7 16 - TRBV6-5 TGTGCCAGCAGTTACTCGACTGGGGATTGGGTTTACGAGCAGTACTTC CASSYSTGDWVYEQYF
- TRBJ2-3 13 - TRBV7-6 TGTGCCAGCAGCTTAGGGGCTGCAGATACGCAGTATTTT CASSLGAADTQYF
once TRBJ2-1 14 TRBD2 TRBV6-5 TGTGCCAGCAGTTACCCTAGCGGGAGTAATGAGCAGTTCTTC CASSYPSGSNEQFF
once TRBJ2-7 12 - TRBV2 TGTGCCAGCAGTGGGGTGGTTAACGAGCAGTACTTC CASSGVVNEQYF
- TRBJ2-1 16 TRBD2 TRBV5-6 TGTGCCAGCACCCCTGGACTAGCGGATGTACTCTATGAGCAGTTCTTC CASTPGLADVLYEQFF
many TRBJ2-3 15 - TRBV6-5 TGTGCCAGCAGTTACTCAGCAGGACTGGGAGATACGCAGTATTTT CASSYSAGLGDTQYF
- TRBJ2-3 13 - TRBV27 TGTGCCAGCAGTACCTGGCTCACAGATACGCAGTATTTT CASSTWLTDTQYF
- TRBJ2-7 15 TRBD1 TRBV5-6 TGTGCCAGCAGCTTGGTGACAGGGGTCTCCTACGAGCAGTACTTC CASSLVTGVSYEQYF
few TRBJ1-5 13 - TRBV18 TGTGCCAGCTCACCAGAGAGGGAACAGCCCCAGCATTTT CASSPEREQPQHF
- TRBJ2-7 14 - TRBV19 TGTGCCAGTAGTATTGGCGGGGTTGCCTACGAGCAGTACTTC CASSIGGVAYEQYF
- TRBJ2-7 11 - TRBV20-1 TGCAGTGTCGTGGGAGGCCACGAGCAGTACTTC CSVVGGHEQYF
few TRBJ2-5 12 TRBD1 TRBV30 TGTGCCTGCCGGGACAGGGGCCCGACCCAGTACTTC CACRDRGPTQYF
- TRBJ1-5 12 - TRBV27 TGTGCCAGCAGTTTTGGGAATCAGCCCCAGCATTTT CASSFGNQPQHF
- TRBJ2-1 14 TRBD2 TRBV30 TGTGCCTGGACCCCGGGACTAGAGTACAATGAGCAGTTCTTC CAWTPGLEYNEQFF
- TRBJ2-7 13 - TRBV7-2 TGTGCCAGCAGCCACACGAGCTCCTACGAGCAGTACTTC CASSHTSSYEQYF
- TRBJ1-5 14 - TRBV7-2 TGTGCCAGCAGCCATGCAACAAATAATCAGCCCCAGCATTTT CASSHATNNQPQHF
once TRBJ2-5 14 - TRBV9 TGTGCCAGCAGCGTAGGGAACTTTGGAGAGACCCAGTACTTC CASSVGNFGETQYF
many TRBJ2-7 14 TRBD1 TRBV5-1 TGCGCCAGCAGCTGGACAGGGGTCCCCTACGAGCAGTACTTC CASSWTGVPYEQYF
- TRBJ2-7 15 TRBD1 TRBV28 TGTGCCAGCAGTCAAGATTGGGACAGCTCCTACGAGCAGTACTTC CASSQDWDSSYEQYF
- TRBJ1-2 14 TRBD1 TRBV2 TGTGCCAGCAGCATACAGGGGGGCGAGGATGGCTACACCTTC CASSIQGGEDGYTF
- TRBJ2-2 14 - TRBV7-3 TGTGCCAGCAGCTTAACGTCGGGAACCGGGGAGCTGTTTTTT CASSLTSGTGELFF
- TRBJ2-1 15 - TRBV7-3 TGTGCCAGCAGCTTAGATGCAGACTCCTACAATGAGCAGTTCTTC CASSLDADSYNEQFF
- TRBJ2-7 15 TRBD1 TRBV15 TGTGCCACCAGCAGAACCCCGGGACAGACCGACGAGCAGTACTTC CATSRTPGQTDEQYF
- TRBJ2-2 11 - TRBV20-1 TGCAGTGCTATCTATCTCGGGGAGCTGTTTTTT CSAIYLGELFF
once TRBJ1-1 17 - TRBV12-2 TGTGCAAGTCGCGCCTCCCCGGGGTGGCATTATAACACTGAAGCTTTCTTT CASRASPGWHYNTEAFF
- TRBJ1-2 11 - TRBV28 TGTGCCAGCGGGACCTCCTATGGCTACACCTTC CASGTSYGYTF
- TRBJ1-4 13 - TRBV6-1 TGTGCCAGCAGTGAAGATTTTCATGAAAAACTGTTTTTT CASSEDFHEKLFF
- TRBJ2-7 13 - TRBV27 TGTGCCAGCAGTTTGGGCAGGGTGAACGAGCAGTACTTC CASSLGRVNEQYF
- TRBJ2-4 14 - TRBV5-6 TGTGCCAGCATGTTTGCTGGAGCCAAAAACATTCAGTACTTC CASMFAGAKNIQYF
- TRBJ1-1 12 - TRBV2 TGTGCCAGCAGTGAGCAGGGCTCTGAAGCTTTCTTT CASSEQGSEAFF
- TRBJ2-5 16 TRBD2 TRBV10-3 TGTGCCATCAGTGACAGTAGCGGGGGGGCGGCAGAGACCCAGTACTTC CAISDSSGGAAETQYF
- TRBJ2-7 15 TRBD2 TRBV9 TGTGCCAGCAGCGTTAGCGGGGCAGGGGTCTACGAGCAGTACTTC CASSVSGAGVYEQYF
- TRBJ1-3 15 TRBD1 TRBV7-9 TGTGCCAGCAGCAAACAGGGGGCCTCTGGAAACACCATATATTTT CASSKQGASGNTIYF
few TRBJ2-7 16 - TRBV4-1 TGCGCCAGCAGCCAAGTGCCGGGGATGGCGGGGTACGAGCAGTACTTC CASSQVPGMAGYEQYF
- TRBJ2-6 17 - TRBV19 TGTGCCAGTAGCTTAATGGGGGGCGGCTCTGGGGCCAACGTCCTGACTTTC CASSLMGGGSGANVLTF
- TRBJ2-1 16 TRBD2 TRBV27 TGTGCCAGCAGTTTCCTAGCGGGAGATTCCTACAATGAGCAGTTCTTC CASSFLAGDSYNEQFF
- TRBJ1-2 16 - TRBV9 TGTGCCAGCAGCGTAGCAACCGGGCCAACTAACTATGGCTACACCTTC CASSVATGPTNYGYTF
- TRBJ1-4 16 - TRBV11-3 TGTGCCAGCAGCTTAGTAGAGGCGGTCGGATCGGAAAAACTGTTTTTT CASSLVEAVGSEKLFF
once TRBJ2-3 15 - TRBV28 TGTGCCAGCAGTCTGGGGGCTGCGGGCACAGATACGCAGTATTTT CASSLGAAGTDTQYF
- TRBJ2-6 16 - TRBV5-6 TGTGCCAGCAACACAGCTACGATCTCTGGGGCCAACGTCCTGACTTTC CASNTATISGANVLTF
once TRBJ2-7 13 TRBD1 TRBV19 TGTGCCAGTAGTTTGGGGACAGCCTACGAGCAGTACTTC CASSLGTAYEQYF
few TRBJ1-5 15 - TRBV19 TGTGCCAGTAGTTCTACGGACAGTTACAATCAGCCCCAGCATTTT CASSSTDSYNQPQHF
- TRBJ2-7 13 TRBD1 TRBV30 TGTGCCTGGAGGCGGACAGGGGCCTACGAGCAGTACTTC CAWRRTGAYEQYF
- TRBJ1-1 11 - TRBV19 TGTGCCAGCCGGGTGGCCGGGGAAGCTTTCTTT CASRVAGEAFF
- TRBJ1-1 17 TRBD1 TRBV7-9 TGTGCCAGCAGCTTAGATCTACAGGGGCGGCGCGTCTCTGAAGCTTTCTTT CASSLDLQGRRVSEAFF
- TRBJ2-6 18 - TRBV7-2 TGTGCCAGCAGCCCGGGACAAGGGAGTTATTCTGGGGCCAACGTCCTGACTTTC CASSPGQGSYSGANVLTF
- TRBJ1-3 16 - TRBV27 TGTGCCAGCAGTTTATCTGGCACCCGCTCTGGAAACACCATATATTTT CASSLSGTRSGNTIYF
few TRBJ2-3 16 TRBD2 TRBV28 TGTGCCAGCAGGCCGAGACTAGCGGGAGGAGGAGATACGCAGTATTTT CASRPRLAGGGDTQYF